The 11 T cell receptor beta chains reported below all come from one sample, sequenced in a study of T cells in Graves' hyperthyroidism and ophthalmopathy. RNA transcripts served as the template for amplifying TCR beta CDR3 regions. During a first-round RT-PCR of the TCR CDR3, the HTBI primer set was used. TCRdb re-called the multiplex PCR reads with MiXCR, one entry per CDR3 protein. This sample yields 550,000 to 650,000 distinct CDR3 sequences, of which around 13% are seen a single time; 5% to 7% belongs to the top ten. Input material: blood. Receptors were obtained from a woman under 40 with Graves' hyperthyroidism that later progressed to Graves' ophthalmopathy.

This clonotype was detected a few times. The CDR3, as DNA: TGTGCCAGCAGGAAGACCTTCGGTGATTCACCCCTCCACTTT. This sequence encodes CASRKTFGDSPLHF. The chain carries TRBV28 and TRBJ1-6; no reliable D call. This CDR3 region has 14 residues. Germline-derived CDR1 and CDR2 are MDHEN and SYDVKM. V shed 6 bases and J shed 8 bases, with 14 bases lying between them.

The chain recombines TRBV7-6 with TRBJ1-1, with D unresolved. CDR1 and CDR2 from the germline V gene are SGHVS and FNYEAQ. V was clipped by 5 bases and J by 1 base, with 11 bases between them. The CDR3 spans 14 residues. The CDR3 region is CASSPSLQNTEAFF. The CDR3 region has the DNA TGTGCCAGCAGCCCCTCTCTACAGAACACTGAAGCTTTCTTT.

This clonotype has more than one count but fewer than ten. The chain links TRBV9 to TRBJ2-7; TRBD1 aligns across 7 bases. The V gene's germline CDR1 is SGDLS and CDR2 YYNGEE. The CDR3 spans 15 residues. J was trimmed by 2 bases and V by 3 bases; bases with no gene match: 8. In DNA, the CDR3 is TGTGCCAGCAGCGAATCCGGGACAGCTCCCTACGAGCAGTACTTC. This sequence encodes CASSESGTAPYEQYF.

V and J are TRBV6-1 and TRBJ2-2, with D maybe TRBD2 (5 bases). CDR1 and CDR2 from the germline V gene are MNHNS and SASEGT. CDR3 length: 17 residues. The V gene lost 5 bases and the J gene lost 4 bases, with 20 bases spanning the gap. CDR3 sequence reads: CASSSDYPGLITGELFF. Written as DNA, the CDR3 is TGTGCCAGCAGTTCCGACTACCCTGGACTTATCACCGGGGAGCTGTTTTTT.

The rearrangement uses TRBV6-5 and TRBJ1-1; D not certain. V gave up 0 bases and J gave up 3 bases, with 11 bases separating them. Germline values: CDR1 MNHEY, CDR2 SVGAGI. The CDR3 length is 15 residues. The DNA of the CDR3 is TGTGCCAGCAGTTACTCCCTGGGGTCGGACACTGAAGCTTTCTTT. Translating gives CASSYSLGSDTEAFF.

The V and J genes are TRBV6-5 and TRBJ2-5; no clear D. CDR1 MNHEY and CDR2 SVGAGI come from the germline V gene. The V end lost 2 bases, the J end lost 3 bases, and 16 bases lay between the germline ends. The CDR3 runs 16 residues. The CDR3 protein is CASSYITAAPKETQYF. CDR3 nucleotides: TGTGCCAGCAGTTACATAACGGCGGCACCAAAAGAGACCCAGTACTTC.

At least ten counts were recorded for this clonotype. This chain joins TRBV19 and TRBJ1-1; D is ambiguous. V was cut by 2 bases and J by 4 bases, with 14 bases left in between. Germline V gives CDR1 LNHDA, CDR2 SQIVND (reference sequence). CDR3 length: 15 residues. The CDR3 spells CASSISERWTTEAFF. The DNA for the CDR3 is TGTGCCAGTAGTATAAGTGAAAGGTGGACCACTGAAGCTTTCTTT. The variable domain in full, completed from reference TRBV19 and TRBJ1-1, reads DGGITQSPKYLFRKEGQNVTLSCEQNLNHDAMYWYRQDPGQGLRLIYYSQIVNDFQKGDIAEGYSVSREKKESFPLTVTSAQKNPTAFYLCASSISERWTTEAFFGQGTRLTVV.

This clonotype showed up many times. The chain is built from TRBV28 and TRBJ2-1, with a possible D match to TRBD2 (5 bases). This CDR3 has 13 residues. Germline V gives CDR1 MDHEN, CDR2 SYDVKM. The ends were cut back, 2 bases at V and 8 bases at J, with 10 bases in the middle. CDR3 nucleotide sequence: TGTGCCAGCAGTTTAAGACACGGGGATGAGCAGTTCTTC. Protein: CASSLRHGDEQFF. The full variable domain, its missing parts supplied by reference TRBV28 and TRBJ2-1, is DVKVTQSSRYLVKRTGEKVFLECVQDMDHENMFWYRQDPGLGLRLIYFSYDVKMKEKGDIPEGYSVSREKKERFSLILESASTNQTSMYLCASSLRHGDEQFFGPGTRLTVL.

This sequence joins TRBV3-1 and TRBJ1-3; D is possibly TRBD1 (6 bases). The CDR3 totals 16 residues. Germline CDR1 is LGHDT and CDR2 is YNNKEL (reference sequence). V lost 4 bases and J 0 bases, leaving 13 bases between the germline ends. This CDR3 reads CASSLGGYLSGNTIYF. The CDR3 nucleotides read TGTGCCAGCAGCCTAGGGGGATACCTCTCTGGAAACACCATATATTTT.

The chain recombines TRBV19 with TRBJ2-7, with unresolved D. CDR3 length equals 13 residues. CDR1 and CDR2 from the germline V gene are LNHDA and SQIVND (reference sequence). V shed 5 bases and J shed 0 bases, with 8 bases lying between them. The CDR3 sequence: CASSQRRSYEQYF. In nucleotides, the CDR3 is TGTGCCAGTAGTCAACGCCGCTCCTACGAGCAGTACTTC.

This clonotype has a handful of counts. CDR3 nucleotide sequence: TGTGCCTGGAGTCCAACAGGGACCCACGAGCAGTACTTC. This gives the protein CAWSPTGTHEQYF. The chain uses TRBV30 and TRBJ2-7, with a weak D call TRBD1 (6 bases). From germline, CDR1 is GTSNPN and CDR2 SVGIG (reference sequence). This CDR3 is 13 amino acids long. V gave up 2 bases and J gave up 5 bases, with 13 bases separating them.